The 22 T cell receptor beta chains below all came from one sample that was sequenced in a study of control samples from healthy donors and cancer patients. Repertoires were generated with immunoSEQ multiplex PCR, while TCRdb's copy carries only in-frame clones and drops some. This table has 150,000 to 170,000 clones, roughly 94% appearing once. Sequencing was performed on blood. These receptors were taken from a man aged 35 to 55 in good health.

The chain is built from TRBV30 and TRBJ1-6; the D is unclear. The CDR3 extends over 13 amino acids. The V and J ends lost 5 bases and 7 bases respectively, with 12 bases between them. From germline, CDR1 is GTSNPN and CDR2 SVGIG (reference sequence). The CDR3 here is CAWGSSGNSPLHF. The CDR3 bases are TGTGCCTGGGGCTCTTCGGGAAATTCACCCCTCCACTTT.

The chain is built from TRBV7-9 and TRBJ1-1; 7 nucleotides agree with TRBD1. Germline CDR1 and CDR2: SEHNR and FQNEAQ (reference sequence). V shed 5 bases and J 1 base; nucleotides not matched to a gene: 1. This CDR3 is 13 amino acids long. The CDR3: CASSPGGNTEAFF. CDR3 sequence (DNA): TGTGCCAGCAGCCCAGGGGGGAACACTGAAGCTTTCTTT. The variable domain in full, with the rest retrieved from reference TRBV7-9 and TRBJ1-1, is DTGVSQNPRHKITKRGQNVTFRCDPISEHNRLYWYRQTLGQGPEFLTYFQNEAQLEKSRLLSDRFSAERPKGSFSTLEIQRTEQGDSAMYLCASSPGGNTEAFFGQGTRLTVV.

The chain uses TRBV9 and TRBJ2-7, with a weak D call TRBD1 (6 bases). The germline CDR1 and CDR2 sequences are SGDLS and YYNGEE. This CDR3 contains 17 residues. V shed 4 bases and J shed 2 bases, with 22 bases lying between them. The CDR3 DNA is TGTGCCAGCAGCCCCCGGTTTGGGGACAACTTTACCTACGAGCAGTACTTC. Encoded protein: CASSPRFGDNFTYEQYF.

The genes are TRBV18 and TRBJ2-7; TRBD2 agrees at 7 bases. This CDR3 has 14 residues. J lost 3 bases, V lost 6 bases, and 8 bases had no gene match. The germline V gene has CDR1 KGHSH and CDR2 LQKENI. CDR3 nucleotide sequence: TGTGCCAGCTCCCGGGAGGCAGCGAGCTACGAGCAGTACTTC. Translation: CASSREAASYEQYF.

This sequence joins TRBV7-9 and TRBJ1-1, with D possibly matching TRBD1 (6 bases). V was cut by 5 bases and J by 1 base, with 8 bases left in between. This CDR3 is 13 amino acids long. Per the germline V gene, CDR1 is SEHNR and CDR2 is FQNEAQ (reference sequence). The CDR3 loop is CASSMGQNTEAFF. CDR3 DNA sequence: TGTGCCAGCAGCATGGGACAGAACACTGAAGCTTTCTTT.

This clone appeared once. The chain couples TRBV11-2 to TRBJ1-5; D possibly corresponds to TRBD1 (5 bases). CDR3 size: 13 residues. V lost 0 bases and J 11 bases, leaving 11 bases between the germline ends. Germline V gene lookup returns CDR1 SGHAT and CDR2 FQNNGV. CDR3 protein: CASSLDRGGAQHF. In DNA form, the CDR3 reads TGTGCCAGCAGCTTAGATCGCGGGGGAGCCCAGCATTTT.

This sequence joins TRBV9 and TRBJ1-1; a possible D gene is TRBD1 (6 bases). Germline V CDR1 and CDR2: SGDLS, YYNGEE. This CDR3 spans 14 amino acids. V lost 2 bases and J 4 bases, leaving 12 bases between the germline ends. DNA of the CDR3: TGTGCCAGCAGCGTTGGGGGGCGCATCACTGAAGCTTTCTTT. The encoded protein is CASSVGGRITEAFF.

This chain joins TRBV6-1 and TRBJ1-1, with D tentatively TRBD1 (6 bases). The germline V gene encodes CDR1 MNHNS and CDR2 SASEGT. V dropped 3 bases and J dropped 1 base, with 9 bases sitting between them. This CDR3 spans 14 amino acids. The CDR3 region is CASSDRGSNTEAFF. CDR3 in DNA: TGTGCCAGCAGTGACAGGGGATCGAACACTGAAGCTTTCTTT.

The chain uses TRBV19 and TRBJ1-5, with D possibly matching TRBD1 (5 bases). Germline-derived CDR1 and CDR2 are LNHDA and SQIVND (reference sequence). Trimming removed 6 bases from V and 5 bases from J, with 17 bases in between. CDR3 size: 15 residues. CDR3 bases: TGTGCCAGTAGGGCAACCAGGGTGTGGGATCAGCCCCAGCATTTT. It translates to CASRATRVWDQPQHF.

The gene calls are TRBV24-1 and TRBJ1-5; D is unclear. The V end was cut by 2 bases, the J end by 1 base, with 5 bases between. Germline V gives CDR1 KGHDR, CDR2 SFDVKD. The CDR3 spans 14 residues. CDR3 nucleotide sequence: TGTGCCACCAGTGATTCAACAAGCAATCAGCCCCAGCATTTT. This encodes CATSDSTSNQPQHF.

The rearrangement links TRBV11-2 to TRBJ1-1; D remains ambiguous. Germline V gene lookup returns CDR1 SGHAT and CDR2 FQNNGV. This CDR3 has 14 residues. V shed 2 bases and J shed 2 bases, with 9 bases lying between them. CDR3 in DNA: TGTGCCAGCAGCTTAAAGGGCCCCAACACTGAAGCTTTCTTT. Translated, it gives CASSLKGPNTEAFF.

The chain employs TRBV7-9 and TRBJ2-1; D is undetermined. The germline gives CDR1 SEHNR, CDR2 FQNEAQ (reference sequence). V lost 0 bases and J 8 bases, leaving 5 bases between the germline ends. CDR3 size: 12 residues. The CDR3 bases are TGTGCCAGCAGCTTAGCAGGTCATGAGCAGTTCTTC. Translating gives CASSLAGHEQFF.

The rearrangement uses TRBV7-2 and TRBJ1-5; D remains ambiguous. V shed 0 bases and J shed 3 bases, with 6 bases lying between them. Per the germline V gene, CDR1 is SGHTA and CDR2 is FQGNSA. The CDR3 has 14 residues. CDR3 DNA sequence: TGTGCCAGCAGCTTAGCAGGTCCCAATCAGCCCCAGCATTTT. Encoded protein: CASSLAGPNQPQHF.

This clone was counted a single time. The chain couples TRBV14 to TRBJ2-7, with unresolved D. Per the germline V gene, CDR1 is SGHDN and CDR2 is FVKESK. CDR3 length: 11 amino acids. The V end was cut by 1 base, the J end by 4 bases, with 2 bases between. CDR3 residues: CASSQGYEQYF. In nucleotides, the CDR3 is TGTGCCAGCAGCCAAGGGTACGAGCAGTACTTC. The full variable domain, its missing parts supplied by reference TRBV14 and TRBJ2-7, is EAGVTQFPSHSVIEKGQTVTLRCDPISGHDNLYWYRRVMGKEIKFLLHFVKESKQDESGMPNNRFLAERTGGTYSTLKVQPAELEDSGVYFCASSQGYEQYFGPGTRLTVT.

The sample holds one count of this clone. CDR3 amino acids: CASSQRAIYGYTF. CDR3 DNA sequence: TGTGCCAGCAGCCAACGGGCGATCTATGGCTACACCTTC. This chain joins TRBV14 and TRBJ1-2, with D unclear. V lost 2 bases and J 4 bases, leaving 8 bases between the germline ends. CDR3 size: 13 residues. CDR1 and CDR2 from the germline V gene are SGHDN and FVKESK. Full variable domain (missing parts from reference TRBV14 and TRBJ1-2): EAGVTQFPSHSVIEKGQTVTLRCDPISGHDNLYWYRRVMGKEIKFLLHFVKESKQDESGMPNNRFLAERTGGTYSTLKVQPAELEDSGVYFCASSQRAIYGYTFGSGTRLTVV.

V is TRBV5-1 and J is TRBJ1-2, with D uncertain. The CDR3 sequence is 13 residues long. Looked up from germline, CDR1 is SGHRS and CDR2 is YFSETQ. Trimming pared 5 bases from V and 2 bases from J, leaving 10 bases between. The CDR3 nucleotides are TGCGCCAGCAGGGTTGAGGTCAACTATGGCTACACCTTC. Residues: CASRVEVNYGYTF.

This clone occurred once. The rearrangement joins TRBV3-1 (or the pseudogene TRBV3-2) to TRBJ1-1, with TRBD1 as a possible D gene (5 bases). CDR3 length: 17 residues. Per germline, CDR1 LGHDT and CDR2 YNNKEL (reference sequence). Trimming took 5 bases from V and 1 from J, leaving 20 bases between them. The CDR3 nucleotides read TGTGCCAGCAGCACAAACAAGGGCAGGGTGGGGAACACTGAAGCTTTCTTT. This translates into CASSTNKGRVGNTEAFF.

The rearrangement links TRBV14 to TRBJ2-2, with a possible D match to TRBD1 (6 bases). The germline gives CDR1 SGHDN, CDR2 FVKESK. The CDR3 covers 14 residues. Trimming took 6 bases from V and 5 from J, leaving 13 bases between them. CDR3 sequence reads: CASRATGTTGELFF. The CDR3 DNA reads TGTGCCAGCAGGGCCACAGGGACGACCGGGGAGCTGTTTTTT.

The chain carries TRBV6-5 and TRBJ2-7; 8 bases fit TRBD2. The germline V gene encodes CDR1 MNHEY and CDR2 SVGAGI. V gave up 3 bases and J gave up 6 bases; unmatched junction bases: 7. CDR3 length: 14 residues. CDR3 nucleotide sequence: TGTGCCAGCAGTTATCGGGGGGGGTCGGCCGAGCAGTACTTC. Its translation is CASSYRGGSAEQYF.

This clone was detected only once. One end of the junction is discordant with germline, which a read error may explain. The CDR3: CANSLGQPLSPLHF. CDR3 nucleotide sequence: TGTGCCAACAGTCTGGGACAGCCGCTTTCACCCCTCCACTTT. This chain connects TRBV6-5 to TRBJ1-6; 7 bases agree with TRBD1. CDR3 length: 14 amino acids. Germline CDR1 MNHEY, CDR2 SVGAGI.

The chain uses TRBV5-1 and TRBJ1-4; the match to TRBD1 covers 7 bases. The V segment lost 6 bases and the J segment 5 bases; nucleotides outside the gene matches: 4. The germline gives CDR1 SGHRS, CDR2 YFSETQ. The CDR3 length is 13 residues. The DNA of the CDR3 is TGCGCCAGCATGGGACAGAACAATGAAAAACTGTTTTTT. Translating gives CASMGQNNEKLFF.

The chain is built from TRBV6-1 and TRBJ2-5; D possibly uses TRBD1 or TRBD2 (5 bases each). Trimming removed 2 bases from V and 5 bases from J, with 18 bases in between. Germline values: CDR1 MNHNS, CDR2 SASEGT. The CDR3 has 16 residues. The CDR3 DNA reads TGTGCCAGCAGTGAATGGGGCAGGTCGGGGTCGGAGACCCAGTACTTC. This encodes CASSEWGRSGSETQYF.